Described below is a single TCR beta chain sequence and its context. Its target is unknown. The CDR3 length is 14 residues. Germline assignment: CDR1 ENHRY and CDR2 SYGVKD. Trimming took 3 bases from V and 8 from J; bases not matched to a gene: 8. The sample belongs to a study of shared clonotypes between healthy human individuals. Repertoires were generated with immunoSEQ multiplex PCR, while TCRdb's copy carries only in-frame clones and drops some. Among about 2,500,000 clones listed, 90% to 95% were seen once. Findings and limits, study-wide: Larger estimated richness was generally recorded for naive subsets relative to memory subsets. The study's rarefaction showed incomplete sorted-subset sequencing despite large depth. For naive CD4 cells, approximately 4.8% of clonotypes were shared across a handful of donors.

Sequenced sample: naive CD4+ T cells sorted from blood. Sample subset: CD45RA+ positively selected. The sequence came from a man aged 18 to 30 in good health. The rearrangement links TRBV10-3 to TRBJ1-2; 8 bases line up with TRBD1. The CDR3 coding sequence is TGTGCCATCAGTGACACTCTGACAGGGGACGGCTACACCTTC. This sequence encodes CAISDTLTGDGYTF.